The sample holds many counts of the clone carrying this T cell receptor (beta chain). Its antigen is undetermined. These data come from a study of regulatory T cells in long-lasting Graves disease. V was shortened by 1 base and J by 1 base, with 13 bases between the two germline ends. This CDR3 comprises 17 residues. Germline loops: CDR1 SGHTA, CDR2 FQGNSA. CDR3-region Arm-PCR and iRepertoire HTBI primers produced the TCR beta libraries. Study processing details: Identified across the samples were around 62 TRBV segments and over twelve TRBJ segments. TCRdb re-derived calls from the multiplex PCR reads in MiXCR, one entry per CDR3 protein. TCRdb's processing, not the authors', yielded these V and J calls. The table includes over 350,000 distinct CDR3 sequences, about 15% detected once. Time point reported: newly diagnosed GD, antithyroid drugs for less than 3 months. PBMC-extracted RNA yielded the TCR library.

Study-wide results and caveats: Comparison showed that persistent patients shared more public clonotypes (2,741) than new patients (966). Favored gene segments in persistent disease were TRBV28, TRBJ1-2 and TRBJ2-5.

This same sample was also taken into another study, of T cells in Graves' hyperthyroidism and ophthalmopathy. From that paper: Within blood appeared most thyroid clonotypes that had expanded above 0.001.

The J gene is TRBJ2-2, the V gene TRBV7-2, with D tentatively TRBD1 (6 bases). The specimen comprised peripheral blood mononuclear cells (PBMCs), sampled at new diagnosis, from a patient treated with antithyroid drugs. This receptor was taken from a woman aged 45 to 65 with Graves disease. Here the CDR3 DNA reads TGTGCCAGCAGCTTAGACAGGGACGGGTTGAACACCGGGGAGCTGTTTTTT. It codes for CASSLDRDGLNTGELFF.